The 4 T cell receptor beta chains below come from one sample, sequenced in a study of T cell repertoires in cytomegalovirus infection. TCRdb used MiXCR to reprocess the reads, holding one entry per CDR3 protein. The sample includes fewer than 700,000 distinct CDR3 sequences, 20% to 25% of them seen just once. The source material was CD8+ T cells from PBMCs. These receptors were taken from a human donor in good health (CMV status not recorded). Some clones in this sample may be carry-over from other donors' samples.

This chain joins TRBV2 and TRBJ1-2; D call uncertain. Trimming stripped 8 bases from V and 4 bases from J, with 11 bases between. The germline V gene has CDR1 SNHLY and CDR2 FYNNEI. The length of the CDR3 is 12 residues. CDR3 residues: CASPLRGYGYTF. The CDR3 DNA sequence: TGTGCCAGCCCCCTCCGTGGCTATGGCTACACCTTC.

The V call is TRBV27, the J call TRBJ2-2, with D tentatively TRBD1 (6 bases). CDR1 MNHEY and CDR2 SMNVEV come from the germline V gene (reference sequence). V lost 4 bases and J 3 bases, leaving 18 bases between the germline ends. The CDR3 is 17 residues long. The CDR3 nucleotides are TGTGCCAGCAGTTCTCCAGGGGAAGGGAAGGACACCGGGGAGCTGTTTTTT. It yields the protein CASSSPGEGKDTGELFF.

This clonotype has only a few counts. V gene TRBV3-1 combines with J gene TRBJ2-1; 7 bases map to TRBD2. Trimming took 0 bases from V and 4 from J; bases not matched to a gene: 6. This CDR3 region has 16 residues. The germline gives CDR1 LGHDT, CDR2 YNNKEL (reference sequence). CDR3 region: CASSQDRRGVYNEQFF. CDR3 DNA: TGTGCCAGCAGCCAAGATAGACGGGGGGTATACAATGAGCAGTTCTTC.

The gene calls are TRBV14 and TRBJ2-5, with D uncertain. The germline V and J ends were trimmed by 1 base and 5 bases, with 17 bases remaining between them. Germline V lookup: CDR1 SGHDN, CDR2 FVKESK. This CDR3 comprises 16 residues. The CDR3 loop reads CASSQGGPVLGETQYF. The CDR3 region has the DNA TGTGCCAGCAGCCAAGGAGGCCCCGTTTTAGGGGAGACCCAGTACTTC.